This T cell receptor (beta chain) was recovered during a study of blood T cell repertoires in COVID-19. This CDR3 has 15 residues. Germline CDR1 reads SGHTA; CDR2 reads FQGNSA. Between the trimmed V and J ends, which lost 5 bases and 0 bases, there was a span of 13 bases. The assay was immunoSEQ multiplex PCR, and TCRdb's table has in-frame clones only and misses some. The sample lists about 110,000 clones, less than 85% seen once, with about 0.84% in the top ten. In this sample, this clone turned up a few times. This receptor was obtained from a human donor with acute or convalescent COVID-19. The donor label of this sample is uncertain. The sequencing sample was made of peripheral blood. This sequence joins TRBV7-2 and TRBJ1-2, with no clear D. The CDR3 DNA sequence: TGTGCCAGCAGCGTACACCTAGAACCTAACTATGGCTACACCTTC. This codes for CASSVHLEPNYGYTF.